The following is a TCR beta chain sequence with its context. Its specificity is unknown. The CDR3 is made up of 13 amino acids. Looked up from germline, CDR1 is MGHDK and CDR2 is SYGVNS. V lost 2 bases and J lost 3, with 8 bases in between. The authors built TCR beta libraries using iRepertoire HTBI primers and Arm-PCR of CDR3 regions. Each CDR3 protein gets one entry after TCRdb re-called the multiplex PCR reads with MiXCR. This sample has about 460,000 distinct CDR3 sequences; approximately 23% occur once, and the top ten carry roughly 13%. This entry is derived from a study of regulatory T cells in long-lasting Graves disease. Study details: In persistent Graves' disease, antithyroid drugs had been taken for over 5 years and TSH receptor antibodies stayed positive. The study, taken as a whole, reports: Among samples with persistent disease, TRBV28, TRBJ1-2 and TRBJ2-5 were favored. Persistent Graves' disease cases displayed lower TCR diversity than newly diagnosed ones. Persistent patients had more shared public clonotypes (around 3,000) than new patients (approximately 920).

The time point denotes: persistent/refractory GD, antithyroid drugs over 5 years with positive TRAb. The TCR library used RNA extracted from PBMCs. The sequence was collected from a female donor with Graves disease. The specimen comprised peripheral blood mononuclear cells (PBMCs), sampled when the disease was refractory, from a patient treated with antithyroid drugs. The chain is built from TRBV25-1 and TRBJ2-7; no clear D gene. The DNA of the CDR3 is TGTGCCAGCAGTGAAGACCTAAACTACGAGCAGTACTTC. It translates to CASSEDLNYEQYF.